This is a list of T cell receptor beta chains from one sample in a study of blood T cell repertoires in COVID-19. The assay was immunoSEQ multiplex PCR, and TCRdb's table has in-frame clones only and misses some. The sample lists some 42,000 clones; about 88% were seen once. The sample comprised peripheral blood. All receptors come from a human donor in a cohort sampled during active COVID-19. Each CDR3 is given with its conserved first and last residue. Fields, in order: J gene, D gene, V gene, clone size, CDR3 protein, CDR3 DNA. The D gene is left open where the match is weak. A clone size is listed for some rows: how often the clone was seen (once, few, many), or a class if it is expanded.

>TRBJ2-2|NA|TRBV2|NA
CASSEQGHSGELFF
TGTGCCAGCAGTGAACAGGGGCATTCCGGGGAGCTGTTTTTT
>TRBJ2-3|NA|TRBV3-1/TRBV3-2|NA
CASSHQPTDVTDTQYF
TGTGCCAGCAGCCATCAGCCGACAGACGTCACAGATACGCAGTATTTT
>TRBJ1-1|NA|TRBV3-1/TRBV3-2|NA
CASSHFGGANTEAFF
TGTGCCAGCAGCCACTTCGGGGGAGCGAACACTGAAGCTTTCTTT
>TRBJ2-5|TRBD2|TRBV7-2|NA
CASSLVLSGGETQYF
TGTGCCAGCAGCTTAGTACTTAGCGGGGGAGAGACCCAGTACTTC
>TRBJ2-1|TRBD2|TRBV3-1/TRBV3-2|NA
CASSPERGVFDEQFF
TGTGCCAGCAGCCCCGAGCGGGGGGTCTTTGATGAGCAGTTCTTC
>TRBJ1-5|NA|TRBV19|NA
CASSSRNRGNQPQHF
TGTGCCAGTAGTAGTCGAAATCGGGGCAATCAGCCCCAGCATTTT
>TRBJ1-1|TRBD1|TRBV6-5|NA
CATHGGGRPAFF
TGTGCCACCCATGGAGGGGGCCGACCGGCTTTCTTT
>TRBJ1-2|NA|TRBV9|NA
CASSDRDTPNYGYTF
TGTGCCAGCAGCGACCGGGACACCCCTAACTATGGCTACACCTTC
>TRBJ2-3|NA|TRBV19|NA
CASKEQGRPRSTDTQYF
TGTGCCAGTAAAGAACAGGGTAGGCCAAGGAGCACAGATACGCAGTATTTT
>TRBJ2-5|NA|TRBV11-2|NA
CASSLGTGSLETQYF
TGTGCCAGCAGCTTAGGGACGGGGAGCCTGGAGACCCAGTACTTC
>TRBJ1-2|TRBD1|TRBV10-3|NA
CAISSDRDYGYTF
TGTGCCATCAGTAGTGACAGGGACTATGGCTACACCTTC
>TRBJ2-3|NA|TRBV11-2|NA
CASSPNPANSADTQYF
TGTGCCAGCAGCCCAAACCCCGCAAACTCGGCAGATACGCAGTATTTT
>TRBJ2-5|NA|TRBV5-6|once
CASSSSYQETQYF
TGTGCCAGCAGCTCCTCGTACCAAGAGACCCAGTACTTC
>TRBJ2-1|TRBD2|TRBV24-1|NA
CATSESTSGTARNEQFF
TGTGCCACCAGTGAATCGACTAGCGGGACCGCCCGCAATGAGCAGTTCTTC
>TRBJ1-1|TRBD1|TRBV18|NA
CASSPDGGGAYAFF
TGTGCCAGCTCACCAGATGGAGGGGGCGCCTACGCTTTCTTT
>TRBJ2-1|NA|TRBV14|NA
CASSHTGGRYNEQFF
TGTGCCAGCAGCCATACGGGGGGCAGATACAATGAGCAGTTCTTC
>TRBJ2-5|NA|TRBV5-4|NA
CASSINRAGETQYF
TGTGCCAGCAGCATTAACAGGGCCGGAGAGACCCAGTACTTC